Each of the 20 T cell receptor beta chains below was sequenced from the same sample in a study of T cells after yellow fever vaccination. MiXCR, run by TCRdb on the 5' RACE reads, gives a single entry per CDR3 protein. The data contain some 48,000 distinct CDR3 sequences, about 6.3% of them singletons. Here the sequenced sample was PBMCs, either bulk or a sorted T-cell subset (CD4+, CD8+, memory, or dextramer-sorted; not recorded which), taken 45 days after the yellow fever booster vaccination. The receptors stem from a young man who received the YFV17D yellow fever vaccine.

In this sample, this clonotype turned up many times. The chain recombines TRBV5-6 with TRBJ1-1, with D perhaps matching TRBD1 (5 bases). Trimming cost V 0 bases and J 5 bases, with 20 bases left between them. CDR3 length: 17 amino acids. Germline CDR1 reads SGHDT; CDR2 reads YYEEEE. DNA for the CDR3: TGTGCCAGCAGCTTGGTAAAGGTACGGGGTGAGGGGACTGAAGCTTTCTTT. It encodes CASSLVKVRGEGTEAFF.

A note on this clonotype: One junction end disagrees with the germline gene, perhaps due to a read error. The genes are TRBV7-8 and TRBJ2-7, with a weak D call TRBD1 (7 bases). This CDR3 spans 13 amino acids. CDR1 and CDR2 from the germline V gene are SGHVS and FQNEAQ. CDR3 DNA sequence: TGTGCCAGCAGGCGGGACAGCTTATACGGGCAGTACTTC. Protein product: CASRRDSLYGQYF.

This clonotype showed up many times. The chain has TRBV4-2 and TRBJ1-2, with unresolved D. The V gene's germline CDR1 is LGHNA and CDR2 YNFKEQ. This CDR3 has 14 amino acids. Trimming took 4 bases from V and 2 from J, leaving 11 bases between them. The CDR3 sequence: CASSRGWENYGYTF. CDR3 sequence (DNA): TGTGCCAGCAGCCGGGGTTGGGAGAACTATGGCTACACCTTC.

This chain uses TRBV4-3 with TRBJ2-1; D unresolved. Germline V lookup: CDR1 LGHNA, CDR2 YSLEER. Trimming removed 5 bases at V and 7 bases at J, with 12 bases between. The CDR3 covers 13 residues. CDR3 amino acids: CASSSRLANEQFF. In DNA, the CDR3 is TGCGCCAGCAGCTCGAGGTTGGCAAATGAGCAGTTCTTC.

This clonotype was counted ten times or more. The chain links TRBV10-1 to TRBJ2-5, with no clear D. Trimming left V 3 bases short and J 0 bases short, with 5 bases between. The CDR3 sequence is 13 residues long. The germline gives CDR1 WNHNN, CDR2 SYGVQD (reference sequence). DNA for the CDR3: TGCGCCAGCAGTGAATCCTACCAAGAGACCCAGTACTTC. The encoded protein is CASSESYQETQYF.

This clonotype was detected many times. The rearrangement uses TRBV14 and TRBJ2-7; 8 bases fit TRBD2. The CDR3 spans 12 residues. From germline, CDR1 is SGHDN and CDR2 FVKESK. V was clipped by 2 bases and J by 9 bases; unmatched bases: 3. The CDR3 sequence is CASSQYAGGQYF. As DNA, the CDR3 is TGTGCCAGCAGCCAATATGCGGGAGGGCAGTACTTC.

This clonotype was recorded at least ten times. The rearrangement links TRBV5-4 to TRBJ2-3; D is possibly TRBD1 or TRBD2 (5 bases each). Trimming shortened V by 10 bases and J by 4 bases, and 19 bases separated the two germline ends. Germline V gene lookup returns CDR1 SGHNT and CDR2 YYREEE (reference sequence). The CDR3 spans 14 residues. The CDR3 DNA follows: TGTGCCGCCGGGGAAGGGGATGGCGCAGATACGCAGTATTTT. Encoded protein: CAAGEGDGADTQYF.

This clonotype was observed a handful of times. The CDR3 region is CAMAPAGANVLTF. Here the CDR3 DNA reads TGTGCGATGGCCCCGGCTGGGGCCAACGTCCTGACTTTC. The chain recombines TRBV2 with TRBJ2-6; D not resolved. The CDR3 has 13 residues. From germline, CDR1 is SNHLY and CDR2 FYNNEI.

The genes are TRBV30 and TRBJ2-7, with D tentatively TRBD1 or TRBD2 (5 bases each). The V gene's germline CDR1 is GTSNPN and CDR2 SVGIG (reference sequence). This CDR3 region has 16 residues. V dropped 2 bases and J dropped 5 bases, with 22 bases sitting between them. The CDR3 is CAWSRFAGAVTDEQYF. The CDR3 bases are TGTGCCTGGAGTCGTTTTGCCGGGGCCGTGACGGACGAGCAGTACTTC.

This clonotype was counted at least ten times. The chain links TRBV6-2 or TRBV6-3 to TRBJ1-5; TRBD1 agrees at 8 bases. CDR3 size: 15 residues. V was clipped by 3 bases and J by 3 bases; unmatched bases: 4. The V gene's germline CDR1 is MNHEY and CDR2 SVGEGT. DNA for the CDR3: TGTGCCAGCAGTTATTGGGACAGGCCCAATCAGCCCCAGCATTTT. It encodes CASSYWDRPNQPQHF.

Worth noting for this clonotype: This sequence may be a read error, since a much larger clone differs from it by one base. The chain recombines TRBV20-1 with TRBJ2-5; perhaps TRBD1 as D (6 bases). The CDR3 covers 15 residues. V was clipped by 5 bases and J by 1 base, with 17 bases between them. Per germline, CDR1 DFQATT and CDR2 SNEGSKA (reference sequence). CDR3 region: CSALDMGTLQETQYF. CDR3 DNA: TGCAGTGCTCTGGACATGGGGACACTCCAAGAGACCCAGTACTTC.

This clonotype was found a few times. The rearrangement joins TRBV4-3 to TRBJ2-7, with TRBD2 matching 7 bases. Per germline, CDR1 LGHNA and CDR2 YSLEER. This CDR3 is built from 18 residues. The V segment lost 2 bases and the J segment 5 bases; nucleotides outside the gene matches: 18. CDR3 residues: CASSQPSPAGVIHNEQYF. The CDR3 coding sequence is TGCGCCAGCAGCCAACCCTCTCCCGCGGGAGTCATTCATAACGAGCAGTACTTC.

The chain recombines TRBV5-1 with TRBJ2-7, with D unclear. This CDR3 spans 16 amino acids. V lost 4 bases to trimming and J lost 0 bases, with 17 bases between them. The germline V gene encodes CDR1 SGHRS and CDR2 YFSETQ. CDR3 bases: TGCGCCAGCAGCCAGGTCCCCATAATGAGCTCCTACGAGCAGTACTTC. Its translation: CASSQVPIMSSYEQYF.

In its sample, this clonotype was seen many times. The chain carries TRBV20-1 and TRBJ1-1; the match to TRBD1 covers 7 bases. Germline V gives CDR1 DFQATT, CDR2 SNEGSKA (reference sequence). The CDR3 spans 12 residues. Unmatched junction bases numbered 7, after V lost 7 bases and J lost 5 bases. CDR3 sequence: CSVGQADTEAFF. The DNA for the CDR3 is TGCAGTGTTGGACAGGCGGATACTGAAGCTTTCTTT.

This clonotype showed up many times. This chain connects TRBV2 to TRBJ2-7; TRBD2 might be the D (7 bases). V was shortened by 11 bases and J by 0 bases, with 20 bases between the two germline ends. Germline CDR1 and CDR2: SNHLY and FYNNEI. This CDR3 has 15 amino acids. CDR3 region: CAAGGGDPSSYEQYF. The CDR3 DNA is TGTGCCGCTGGAGGGGGGGACCCGAGCTCCTACGAGCAGTACTTC.

This clonotype was seen repeatedly, ten times or more. This chain uses TRBV7-2 with TRBJ2-1, with D uncertain. V lost 4 bases, J lost 3 bases, and 13 bases lay in between. CDR3 length: 15 amino acids. CDR1 is SGHTA and CDR2 is FQGNSA in the germline V gene. CDR3: CASSSFRDFYNEQFF. The CDR3 DNA is TGTGCCAGCAGCTCTTTCCGAGACTTCTACAATGAGCAGTTCTTC.

This clonotype showed up many times. The V and J genes are TRBV4-1 and TRBJ1-5, with D unresolved. Germline V gene lookup returns CDR1 MGHRA and CDR2 YSYEKL. Trimming left V 3 bases short and J 4 bases short, with 7 bases between. The CDR3 length is 13 residues. CDR3 nucleotide sequence: TGCGCCAGCAGCCAGTTCAGTAATCAGCCCCAGCATTTT. This translates into CASSQFSNQPQHF.

This clonotype occurred many times. V and J are TRBV5-6 and TRBJ2-7, with TRBD2 matching 7 bases. V shed 3 bases and J 6 bases; nucleotides not matched to a gene: 12. Germline values: CDR1 SGHDT, CDR2 YYEEEE. The CDR3 runs 15 residues. Here the CDR3 DNA reads TGTGCCAGCAGCTCGGGAGGTCTCCCTTACAGCGAGCAGTACTTC. Translation gives CASSSGGLPYSEQYF.

This clonotype turned up a few times. The chain joins TRBV2 to TRBJ1-5; no clear D. Germline CDR1 and CDR2: SNHLY and FYNNEI. Trimming left V 4 bases short and J 5 bases short, with 6 bases between. The CDR3 extends over 12 amino acids. The CDR3 here is CASSGPDQPQHF. CDR3 nucleotide sequence: TGTGCCAGCAGTGGACCGGATCAGCCCCAGCATTTT.

This clonotype was recorded at least ten times. The chain is built from TRBV7-2 and TRBJ2-7; the D gene is possibly TRBD2 (5 bases). The CDR3 has 15 residues. Germline CDR1 reads SGHTA; CDR2 reads FQGNSA. Trimming removed 2 bases at V and 2 bases at J, with 13 bases between. The CDR3 region is CASSLLPSGAYEQYF. CDR3 DNA: TGTGCCAGCAGCTTATTGCCAAGCGGAGCCTACGAGCAGTACTTC.